These 10 T cell receptor beta chains were all obtained from the same sample, sequenced in a study of blood T cell repertoires in COVID-19. Here immunoSEQ multiplex PCR was the method, and the copy in TCRdb shows in-frame clones only, minus some. There are 130,000 to 150,000 clones in the sample; about four fifths occur only once, and 7% to 10% lies in the top ten. The specimen sequenced was peripheral blood. The origin of the receptors is a human donor with acute or convalescent COVID-19. The donor label of this sample is uncertain.

The V and J genes are TRBV5-6 and TRBJ1-4, with D hard to call. The CDR3 runs 13 residues. CDR1 and CDR2 from the germline V gene are SGHDT and YYEEEE. V lost 3 bases and J 8 bases, leaving 11 bases between the germline ends. The CDR3 sequence is CASSSRGPEKLFF. Written as DNA, the CDR3 is TGTGCCAGCAGCTCCCGAGGGCCCGAAAAACTGTTTTTT.

The chain combines TRBV10-1 with TRBJ1-5; D is ambiguous. V was clipped by 0 bases and J by 9 bases, with 9 bases between them. This CDR3 spans 13 amino acids. Germline CDR1 and CDR2: WNHNN and SYGVQD (reference sequence). CDR3 bases: TGCGCCAGCAGTGAGTCCCTGGCGGGGCCCCAGCATTTT. This codes for CASSESLAGPQHF.

The rearrangement joins TRBV3-1 (or the pseudogene TRBV3-2) to TRBJ1-1; 7 nucleotides match TRBD1. V gave up 1 base and J gave up 1 base; unmatched junction bases: 3. Germline CDR1 is LGHDT and CDR2 is YNNKEL (reference sequence). CDR3 size: 15 residues. CDR3 region: CASSQVAGGNTEAFF. The CDR3 DNA is TGTGCCAGCAGCCAAGTGGCAGGGGGGAACACTGAAGCTTTCTTT.

This clone has a single count. This chain joins TRBV19 and TRBJ1-6; 7 bases are shared with TRBD1. This CDR3 is built from 15 residues. Germline V gene data show CDR1 as LNHDA and CDR2 as SQIVND (reference sequence). J lost 9 bases, V lost 6 bases, and 11 bases had no gene match. Here the CDR3 reads CASRETGPAGSPLHF. In nucleotides, the CDR3 is TGTGCCAGTAGAGAGACAGGGCCCGCGGGTTCACCCCTCCACTTT.

Here the CDR3 DNA reads TGTGCTAGTGCCGACAGGTTAGCCAACACAGATACGCAGTATTTT. Translated, it gives CASADRLANTDTQYF. The V gene is TRBV12-5, the J gene TRBJ2-3, with D possibly TRBD1 on 6 matching bases. CDR1 is LGHNT and CDR2 is FRNRAP in the germline V gene. V shed 7 bases and J shed 2 bases, with 16 bases lying between them. This CDR3 is built from 15 residues.

This clone was detected only a few times. This sequence joins TRBV7-2 and TRBJ1-5, with 7 positions matching TRBD1. This CDR3 contains 14 residues. The germline V gene has CDR1 SGHTA and CDR2 FQGNSA. V gave up 6 bases and J gave up 3 bases; unmatched junction bases: 5. The CDR3 reads CASRSRGPNQPQHF. Written as DNA, the CDR3 is TGTGCCAGCAGGTCTAGGGGGCCCAATCAGCCCCAGCATTTT.

V gene TRBV20-1 combines with J gene TRBJ2-1; D may be TRBD2 (6 bases). The germline V gene encodes CDR1 DFQATT and CDR2 SNEGSKA (reference sequence). This CDR3 comprises 15 residues. The V and J ends lost 3 bases and 0 bases respectively, with 12 bases between them. DNA for the CDR3: TGCAGTGCTAGTAGCATAGCGGCCTCCTACAATGAGCAGTTCTTC. It encodes CSASSIAASYNEQFF.

This rearrangement joins TRBV13 to TRBJ1-2; 12 positions match TRBD1. Per germline, CDR1 PRHDT and CDR2 FYEKMQ (reference sequence). The V segment lost 1 base and the J segment 4 bases; nucleotides outside the gene matches: 4. This CDR3 spans 16 amino acids. The CDR3: CASSLESGQGAYGYTF. The CDR3 region has the DNA TGTGCCAGCAGCTTAGAATCGGGACAGGGGGCCTATGGCTACACCTTC.

This CDR3 is CASCDPGGARHNEQFF. CDR3 sequence (DNA): TGTGCCAGCTGCGACCCCGGGGGGGCTCGCCACAATGAGCAGTTCTTC. The chain recombines TRBV2 with TRBJ2-1, with 8 bases lining up with TRBD2. Germline CDR1 reads SNHLY; CDR2 reads FYNNEI. V lost 8 bases and J lost 5; bases outside the gene matches: 14. The CDR3 totals 16 residues.

The CDR3 DNA reads as TGTGCCAGCAGCCTAGAGCGGGGGGCGGTACAGTACACAGATACGCAGTATTTT. It encodes CASSLERGAVQYTDTQYF. The chain joins TRBV13 to TRBJ2-3; TRBD2 agrees at 9 bases. Germline V gene data show CDR1 as PRHDT and CDR2 as FYEKMQ (reference sequence). This CDR3 has 18 residues. V lost 5 bases to trimming and J lost 2 bases; unmatched junction nucleotides: 14.